The 21 T cell receptor beta chains in this list originate from one sample, sequenced in a study of tumor-infiltrating lymphocytes in oesophageal squamous cell carcinoma. TCRdb used MiXCR to reprocess the PCR reads, holding one entry per CDR3 protein. The table shows some 14,000 distinct CDR3 sequences, with around 46% occurring only once. Sequenced material: esophageal tumor tissue. These receptors were obtained from a male donor with esophageal squamous cell carcinoma.

In the case of this clonotype: The conserved final phenylalanine or tryptophan is absent from the CDR3, which likely points to a read error. It is unclear where the CDR3 begins or ends on the DNA, so no DNA is shown, and the CDR3 is as TCRdb lists it. V gene TRBV24-1 combines with J gene TRBJ2-3; TRBD1 was called by the table and not checked on the DNA. Germline V CDR1 and CDR2: KGHDR, SFDVKD. Termini included, the CDR3 measures 16 amino acids. The CDR3 sequence: CATSDDRDGLATPSVR.

This clonotype was counted between two and nine times. A read error may produce the germline difference seen at one junction end. The rearrangement links TRBV27 to TRBJ2-4; perhaps TRBD1 as D (6 bases). The CDR3 is 14 amino acids. Germline CDR1 reads MNHEY; CDR2 reads SMNVEV (reference sequence). The CDR3 is CASRMDSFNSPLHF. Here the CDR3 DNA reads TGTGCCAGCAGGATGGACAGTTTTAATTCACCCCTCCACTTC.

The table lists this clonotype with a few counts. V gene TRBV7-2 combines with J gene TRBJ2-5; 7 bases align to TRBD1. The CDR3 loop spans 13 amino acids. V shed 4 bases, J shed 9 bases, and the junction held 8 bases outside the gene matches. CDR1 and CDR2 from the germline V gene are SGHTA and FQGNSA. In DNA, the CDR3 is TGTGCCAGCAGCTCACAGGGGCAAGGGGCCCAGTACTTC. Residues: CASSSQGQGAQYF.

The chain couples TRBV7-3 to TRBJ2-1, with 8 nucleotides matching TRBD1. This CDR3 comprises 12 residues. CDR1 and CDR2 from the germline V gene are SGHTA and FQGTGA. Trimming removed 2 bases from V and 12 bases from J; junction bases left unmatched: 3. CDR3 DNA: TGTGCCAGCAGCTTACGGACAGGGATGCAGTTCTTC. This gives the protein CASSLRTGMQFF.

This clonotype was seen repeatedly, ten times or more. This chain uses TRBV18 with TRBJ1-2, with D possibly TRBD1 on 5 matching bases. Germline CDR1 KGHSH, CDR2 LQKENI. Trimming left V 2 bases short and J 0 bases short, with 10 bases between. The CDR3 is made up of 15 amino acids. CDR3 sequence reads: CASSPFGRANYGYTF. CDR3 bases: TGTGCCAGCTCACCATTTGGCAGGGCTAACTATGGCTACACCTTC.

The V call is TRBV7-6, the J call TRBJ2-3; D is unclear. The end of the DNA is better explained by TRBJ2-7, so the J call may be wrong. This CDR3 spans 14 amino acids. The V gene's germline CDR1 is SGHVS and CDR2 FNYEAQ. CDR3 sequence reads: CASSRSIVSYEQYF. The DNA of the CDR3 is TGTGCCAGCAGCCGTTCAATCGTTTCCTACGAGCAGTACTTC.

A few counts support this clonotype. CDR3: CASSWGQTNEQFF. The CDR3 region has the DNA TGTGCCAGCAGCTGGGGACAGACAAATGAGCAGTTCTTC. The chain uses TRBV7-2 and TRBJ2-1; TRBD1 aligns across 7 bases. Trimming took 4 bases from V and 7 from J; bases not matched to a gene: 4. This CDR3 contains 13 residues. The germline CDR1 and CDR2 sequences are SGHTA and FQGNSA.

The CDR3 loop reads CASSLVQPYEQYF. CDR3 coding DNA: TGTGCCAGCAGTTTGGTACAGCCCTACGAGCAGTACTTC. V is TRBV28 and J is TRBJ2-7; D call uncertain. CDR1 and CDR2 from the germline V gene are MDHEN and SYDVKM. V was shortened by 3 bases and J by 2 bases, with 8 bases between the two germline ends. The CDR3 extends over 13 amino acids. The full variable domain, completed using reference TRBV28 and TRBJ2-7, is DVKVTQSSRYLVKRTGEKVFLECVQDMDHENMFWYRQDPGLGLRLIYFSYDVKMKEKGDIPEGYSVSREKKERFSLILESASTNQTSMYLCASSLVQPYEQYFGPGTRLTVT.

This clonotype was seen many times. A much larger clone sits a single nucleotide away, making a read error possible. The chain links TRBV7-6 to TRBJ1-1; 7 positions agree with TRBD1. The CDR3 loop spans 16 amino acids. In germline, CDR1 is SGHVS, CDR2 FNYEAQ. CDR3 residues: CVSSLAAGGRNTEAFF. The CDR3 DNA is TGTGTCAGCAGCTTAGCCGCAGGGGGAAGGAACACTGAAGCTTTCTTT.

This chain links TRBV7-8 with TRBJ1-6, with D unclear. V shed 5 bases and J shed 9 bases, with 8 bases lying between them. CDR3 length: 12 residues. CDR1 is SGHVS, CDR2 FQNEAQ, per germline. The CDR3 here is CASSQGISPLHF. The CDR3 bases are TGTGCCAGCAGCCAAGGGATTTCACCCCTCCACTTT.

This clonotype has just a few counts. The gene calls are TRBV4-2 and TRBJ2-6; tentatively, D is TRBD2 (5 bases). Germline V gene data show CDR1 as LGHNA and CDR2 as YNFKEQ. V dropped 0 bases and J dropped 0 bases, with 6 bases sitting between them. The CDR3 consists of 16 residues. The CDR3 DNA follows: TGTGCCAGCAGCCAAGAACGGGGCTCTGGGGCCAACGTCCTGACTTTC. Protein product: CASSQERGSGANVLTF.

A word on this clonotype: This CDR3 is missing its conserved last phenylalanine or tryptophan, likely due to a read error. The DNA is left out, because the CDR3 cannot be placed on it with certainty; the CDR3 is given as TCRdb lists it. The J gene is TRBJ2-5, the V gene TRBV6-1; the DNA was not used to check the table's D call, TRBD1. Germline V CDR1 and CDR2: MNHNS, SASEGT. The length of the CDR3 is 16 amino acids, counting both ends. The CDR3 sequence is CASSTPTGTYGYTFGS.

V and J are TRBV7-6 and TRBJ2-5; 10 bases are shared with TRBD1. J gave up 5 bases and V 3 bases, and 12 bases lay outside the gene matches. In germline, CDR1 is SGHVS, CDR2 FNYEAQ. The CDR3 runs 17 residues. The CDR3 spells CASSFSTGTGEGETQYF. In nucleotides, the CDR3 is TGTGCCAGCAGCTTCTCTACCGGGACAGGGGAAGGGGAGACCCAGTACTTC.

This clonotype was observed once. The chain employs TRBV7-3 and TRBJ2-3; no clear D. The germline gives CDR1 SGHTA, CDR2 FQGTGA. With 3 bases removed from V and 2 bases from J, the gap between germline ends came to 9 bases. This CDR3 has 14 residues. In nucleotides, the CDR3 is TGTGCCAGCAGCTTGAATGGCCTCACAGATACGCAGTATTTT. It specifies CASSLNGLTDTQYF.

Concerning this clonotype itself: Possible read error: a much larger clone is one base away. The rearrangement joins TRBV6-6 to TRBJ2-4; 7 bases line up with TRBD1. Germline-derived CDR1 and CDR2 are MNHNY and SVGAGI (reference sequence). V gave up 3 bases and J gave up 13 bases; unmatched junction bases: 9. The CDR3 has 13 amino acids. The CDR3 sequence: CASSYGQVNEQYF. CDR3 sequence (DNA): TGTGCCAGCAGTTATGGACAGGTCAATGAGCAGTACTTC.

This clonotype was seen repeatedly, ten times or more. This sequence joins TRBV7-9 and TRBJ2-7; tentative D call: TRBD1 (7 bases). The better agreement between TRBJ2-5 and the DNA end casts doubt on the J call. Germline values: CDR1 SEHNR, CDR2 FQNEAQ (reference sequence). The CDR3 spans 15 residues. The CDR3 region has the DNA TGTGCCAGCAGCTCCTTGCCTCAGGGGGGAGGGACCCAGTACTTC. This sequence encodes CASSSLPQGGGTQYF.

The gene calls are TRBV9 and TRBJ2-3, with 7 bases lining up with TRBD2. The length of the CDR3 is 14 residues. The V gene end was trimmed by 0 bases and the J gene end by 4 bases; junction bases not matched to a gene: 2. The germline gives CDR1 SGDLS, CDR2 YYNGEE. The CDR3: CASSVGEGADTQYF. The CDR3 bases are TGTGCCAGCAGCGTAGGGGAGGGTGCAGATACGCAGTATTTT.

The sample holds many counts of this clonotype. This chain joins TRBV7-9 and TRBJ2-7; D not resolved. V was cut by 2 bases and J by 3 bases, with 5 bases left in between. Germline CDR1 and CDR2: SEHNR and FQNEAQ (reference sequence). The CDR3 sequence is 12 residues long. In DNA, the CDR3 is TGTGCCAGCAGCTTAATGATCTACGAGCAGTACTTC. Its protein product is CASSLMIYEQYF.

CDR3: CASSPRLAETYNEQFF. DNA of the CDR3: TGTGCCAGCAGCCCCCGACTAGCGGAGACGTACAATGAGCAGTTCTTC. The V and J genes are TRBV7-9 and TRBJ2-1, with 9 bases identical to TRBD2. This CDR3 is built from 16 residues. The germline CDR1 and CDR2 sequences are SEHNR and FQNEAQ (reference sequence). After removal of 5 bases from V and 4 bases from J, the junction contained 9 bases not matched to a gene.

This chain links TRBV7-2 with TRBJ2-1; 8 bases match TRBD1. Germline V gene data show CDR1 as SGHTA and CDR2 as FQGNSA. V shed 3 bases, J shed 4 bases, and the junction held 11 bases outside the gene matches. CDR3 size: 17 residues. CDR3 sequence: CASSFFPRQGAYNEQFF. CDR3 nucleotides: TGTGCCAGCAGCTTCTTCCCCCGGCAGGGGGCTTACAATGAGCAGTTCTTC. Variable domain in full (rest from reference TRBV7-2 and TRBJ2-1): GAGVSQSPSNKVTEKGKDVELRCDPISGHTALYWYRQSLGQGLEFLIYFQGNSAPDKSGLPSDRFSAERTGGSVSTLTIQRTQQEDSAVYLCASSFFPRQGAYNEQFFGPGTRLTVL.

This clonotype was seen ten or more times. The chain employs TRBV2 and TRBJ2-2, with 10 bases lining up with TRBD1. Germline V gene data show CDR1 as SNHLY and CDR2 as FYNNEI. The CDR3 is 14 residues long. V dropped 7 bases and J dropped 6; count of bases not matched to a gene: 5. The CDR3 is CASNRDRGSGELFF. The DNA of the CDR3 is TGTGCCAGCAATAGGGACAGGGGCTCCGGGGAGCTGTTTTTT.